One and the same sample provided the 28 T cell receptor beta chains below, sequenced in a study of T cell responses to AZD1222 COVID-19 vaccine. Libraries were prepared by immunoSEQ multiplex PCR; TCRdb keeps only in-frame clonotypes and omits some of them. The profile shows just under 95,000 clones, roughly 93% of them singletons. The source was peripheral blood, collected on day 0 of AZD1222 vaccination. The receptors stem from an adult in good health.

This chain links TRBV19 with TRBJ1-1; no reliable D call. The germline V gene encodes CDR1 LNHDA and CDR2 SQIVND (reference sequence). V lost 2 bases and J 5 bases, leaving 9 bases between the germline ends. This CDR3 is built from 13 residues. The CDR3 reads CASSIIPGTEAFF. Written as DNA, the CDR3 is TGTGCCAGTAGTATAATCCCCGGGACTGAAGCTTTCTTT.

The V and J genes are TRBV4-2 and TRBJ2-7; 7 nucleotides line up with TRBD1. CDR1 is LGHNA, CDR2 YNFKEQ, per germline. The junction had 3 bases not matched to a gene; V was cut back by 1 base and J by 0 bases. The CDR3 loop spans 15 amino acids. CDR3 DNA: TGTGCCAGCAGCCAAGCGAGACAGGGCTCCTACGAGCAGTACTTC. Translation: CASSQARQGSYEQYF.

The V and J genes are TRBV27 and TRBJ2-3; D remains ambiguous. Germline CDR1 reads MNHEY; CDR2 reads SMNVEV (reference sequence). The V end was cut by 5 bases, the J end by 1 base, with 7 bases between. The CDR3 is made up of 13 amino acids. The CDR3 DNA reads TGTGCCAGCAGTCTCATAGGCACAGATACGCAGTATTTT. This encodes CASSLIGTDTQYF.

The rearrangement joins TRBV18 to TRBJ2-7; TRBD1 aligns across 7 bases. V trimming: 1 base; J trimming: 4 bases; junction bases outside the gene matches: 7. CDR1 is KGHSH, CDR2 LQKENI, per germline. This CDR3 comprises 15 residues. CDR3 amino acids: CASSPLGQYSYEQYF. For the CDR3, the DNA is TGTGCCAGCTCACCACTGGGACAGTACAGTTACGAGCAGTACTTC.

A remark on this clone: Within the sample, other DNA sequences also encode this same CDR3. The chain carries TRBV7-2 and TRBJ2-3; D not resolved. The germline CDR1 and CDR2 sequences are SGHTA and FQGNSA. This CDR3 comprises 13 residues. The ends were cut back, 2 bases at V and 3 bases at J, with 6 bases in the middle. The CDR3 spells CASSLRETDTQYF. As DNA, the CDR3 is TGTGCCAGCAGCTTAAGAGAGACAGATACGCAGTATTTT.

The gene calls are TRBV13 and TRBJ2-7; D call uncertain. From germline, CDR1 is PRHDT and CDR2 FYEKMQ (reference sequence). The CDR3 extends over 13 amino acids. V gave up 0 bases and J gave up 7 bases, with 10 bases separating them. The chain's CDR3 is CASSLGRVGEQYF. For the CDR3, the DNA is TGTGCCAGCAGCTTAGGAAGGGTCGGGGAGCAGTACTTC.

The chain employs TRBV19 and TRBJ1-4; TRBD1 aligns across 12 bases. J lost 7 bases, V lost 10 bases, and 4 bases had no gene match. Germline V CDR1 and CDR2: LNHDA, SQIVND (reference sequence). CDR3 length equals 13 residues. CDR3: CATRDRGLEKLFF. CDR3 DNA: TGTGCCACCCGGGACAGGGGGCTTGAAAAACTGTTTTTT.

The rearrangement joins TRBV19 to TRBJ1-1; D call uncertain. Germline CDR1 reads LNHDA; CDR2 reads SQIVND (reference sequence). Trimming removed 3 bases at V and 2 bases at J, with 4 bases between. This CDR3 is 12 amino acids long. CDR3 DNA sequence: TGTGCCAGTAGTATCAAAAACACTGAAGCTTTCTTT. Translation: CASSIKNTEAFF.

V and J are TRBV28 and TRBJ1-2; D not certain. The CDR3 has 12 amino acids. Trimming removed 3 bases at V and 8 bases at J, with 10 bases between. Germline V lookup: CDR1 MDHEN, CDR2 SYDVKM. CDR3 DNA: TGTGCCAGCAGTTTCAGGCTCGGGGGCTACACCTTC. It encodes CASSFRLGGYTF.

The chain employs TRBV7-9 and TRBJ2-5; tentative D call: TRBD2 (5 bases). The CDR3 extends over 15 amino acids. Trimming removed 1 base from V and 3 bases from J, with 12 bases in between. The V gene's germline CDR1 is SEHNR and CDR2 FQNEAQ (reference sequence). The CDR3 nucleotides read TGTGCCAGCAGCTTAGGGGAGTGGACGGAAGAGACCCAGTACTTC. Its translation is CASSLGEWTEETQYF. The entire variable domain, with the rest obtained from reference TRBV7-9 and TRBJ2-5, is as follows: DTGVSQNPRHKITKRGQNVTFRCDPISEHNRLYWYRQTLGQGPEFLTYFQNEAQLEKSRLLSDRFSAERPKGSFSTLEIQRTEQGDSAMYLCASSLGEWTEETQYFGPGTRLLVL.

The chain is built from TRBV10-3 and TRBJ1-2; weak D call: TRBD1 (5 bases). V was shortened by 8 bases and J by 0 bases, with 10 bases between the two germline ends. The CDR3 contains 13 residues. From germline, CDR1 is ENHRY and CDR2 SYGVKD. CDR3 region: CAIGGEANYGYTF. Here the CDR3 DNA reads TGTGCCATCGGGGGAGAAGCTAACTATGGCTACACCTTC.

V is TRBV14 and J is TRBJ2-3, with D possibly being TRBD2 (6 bases). The CDR3 is 16 residues long. The germline gives CDR1 SGHDN, CDR2 FVKESK. V gave up 0 bases and J gave up 8 bases, with 18 bases separating them. The DNA of the CDR3 is TGTGCCAGCAGCCAAGATGGAGGGACCTACCTTCCTACGCAGTATTTT. This translates into CASSQDGGTYLPTQYF.

This clone has just one count. The gene calls are TRBV7-9 and TRBJ2-3; D uncertain. V gave up 5 bases and J gave up 10 bases, with 19 bases separating them. Germline V gene lookup returns CDR1 SEHNR and CDR2 FQNEAQ (reference sequence). This CDR3 has 14 amino acids. As DNA, the CDR3 is TGTGCCAGCAGCACAATCAACCCCCTCGTTGCGCAGTATTTT. Protein: CASSTINPLVAQYF.

The chain employs TRBV10-3 and TRBJ2-7; D is unresolved. CDR1 and CDR2 from the germline V gene are ENHRY and SYGVKD. The CDR3 sequence is 13 residues long. V shed 4 bases and J shed 6 bases, with 13 bases lying between them. CDR3 DNA: TGTGCCATCAGTGGGCGTAATTTTGGCGAGCAGTACTTC. Residues: CAISGRNFGEQYF.

The chain employs TRBV6-4 and TRBJ1-6, with D hard to call. The CDR3 consists of 14 residues. Germline V gene data show CDR1 as MRHNA and CDR2 as SNTAGT. The V gene lost 0 bases and the J gene lost 10 bases, with 10 bases spanning the gap. CDR3 DNA sequence: TGTGCCAGCAGTGACTCGACTATGGGATCACCCCTCCACTTT. Its protein is CASSDSTMGSPLHF.

The sample holds one count of this clone. The V and J genes are TRBV6-2 or TRBV6-3 and TRBJ1-5; D not resolved. The CDR3 covers 12 residues. Trimming removed 5 bases at V and 6 bases at J, with 8 bases between. Germline values: CDR1 MNHEY, CDR2 SVGEGT. DNA for the CDR3: TGTGCCAGCAGTCCAGGATTTCAGCCCCAGCATTTT. It translates to CASSPGFQPQHF.

The chain carries TRBV9 and TRBJ2-3; TRBD2 is a possible D gene (5 bases). With 1 base removed from V and 1 base from J, the gap between germline ends came to 13 bases. Germline V gene lookup returns CDR1 SGDLS and CDR2 YYNGEE. The CDR3 contains 16 residues. This CDR3 reads CASSVYERLGTDTQYF. The CDR3 DNA follows: TGTGCCAGCAGCGTATACGAGCGGCTGGGCACAGATACGCAGTATTTT.

This clone appeared a single time. The chain carries TRBV7-2 and TRBJ1-3; possibly TRBD1 for D (6 bases). The CDR3 is 14 amino acids. Germline lookup yields CDR1 SGHTA and CDR2 FQGNSA. Trimming removed 6 bases from V and 5 bases from J, with 14 bases in between. CDR3 coding DNA: TGTGCCAGCAGTTCGGGGGGCAGTAGAAACACCATATATTTT. The encoded protein is CASSSGGSRNTIYF.

This chain connects TRBV19 to TRBJ2-1, with 11 bases lining up with TRBD2. Germline CDR1 LNHDA, CDR2 SQIVND (reference sequence). After removal of 6 bases from V and 2 bases from J, the junction contained 3 bases not matched to a gene. The CDR3 sequence is 15 residues long. The CDR3 region has the DNA TGTGCCAGTAGAATTAGCGGGGGGGCCTACAATGAGCAGTTCTTC. Its protein product is CASRISGGAYNEQFF.

The rearrangement joins TRBV29-1 to TRBJ1-4; 7 bases fit TRBD1. The CDR3 sequence is 13 residues long. Germline V lookup: CDR1 SQVTM, CDR2 ANQGSEA. Unmatched junction bases numbered 5, after V lost 5 bases and J lost 5 bases. DNA for the CDR3: TGCAGCGTTACCGGGACAGCAAATGAAAAACTGTTTTTT. Translation: CSVTGTANEKLFF.

Worth noting for this clone: Other nucleotide sequences from this sample produce the same CDR3. The rearrangement joins TRBV6-5 to TRBJ1-6; the D is unclear. There are 13 residues in the CDR3. Germline assignment: CDR1 MNHEY and CDR2 SVGAGI. The ends were cut back, 5 bases at V and 9 bases at J, with 11 bases in the middle. DNA for the CDR3: TGTGCCAGCAGTCTCGCCCCGGGTTCACCCCTCCACTTT. It codes for CASSLAPGSPLHF.

The V and J genes are TRBV29-1 and TRBJ1-1; D gene unclear. Germline CDR1 is SQVTM and CDR2 is ANQGSEA. V dropped 5 bases and J dropped 0 bases, with 10 bases sitting between them. This CDR3 is built from 13 residues. The CDR3 loop reads CSVLGRLNTEAFF. The DNA for the CDR3 is TGCAGCGTTCTTGGACGGCTGAACACTGAAGCTTTCTTT.

The V and J genes are TRBV6-2 or TRBV6-3 and TRBJ1-1; 11 positions agree with TRBD1. CDR3 length: 15 residues. Looked up from germline, CDR1 is MNHEY and CDR2 is SVGEGT. The V segment lost 0 bases and the J segment 6 bases; nucleotides outside the gene matches: 3. DNA of the CDR3: TGTGCCAGCAGTTACTCCCGGACAGGGGGCCCTGAAGCTTTCTTT. This gives the protein CASSYSRTGGPEAFF.

The table lists this clone with a few counts. This chain joins TRBV29-1 and TRBJ1-5; a weak D match, TRBD1 (5 bases). Germline CDR1 is SQVTM and CDR2 is ANQGSEA. V was pared by 7 bases and J by 6 bases, with 16 bases between. This CDR3 is built from 13 residues. In nucleotides, the CDR3 is TGCAGCGCCTCCTTAGGGGTGGGTCAGCCCCAGCATTTT. It encodes CSASLGVGQPQHF.

The genes are TRBV10-3 and TRBJ2-7; possible D gene TRBD1, 5 bases. The CDR3 has 13 amino acids. Between the trimmed V and J ends, which lost 9 bases and 0 bases, there was a span of 12 bases. Germline V gene data show CDR1 as ENHRY and CDR2 as SYGVKD. This CDR3 is CAISPGLSYEQYF. Written as DNA, the CDR3 is TGTGCCATATCCCCAGGGCTCTCCTACGAGCAGTACTTC.

The rearrangement joins TRBV15 to TRBJ1-2; D not certain. V was shortened by 0 bases and J by 4 bases, with 6 bases between the two germline ends. Germline V lookup: CDR1 LNHNV, CDR2 YYDKDF (reference sequence). The CDR3 is made up of 13 amino acids. CDR3 DNA sequence: TGTGCCACCAGCAGAGATCCGGCCTATGGCTACACCTTC. Amino acid sequence: CATSRDPAYGYTF. The entire variable domain, with the rest obtained from reference TRBV15 and TRBJ1-2, is as follows: DAMVIQNPRYQVTQFGKPVTLSCSQTLNHNVMYWYQQKSSQAPKLLFHYYDKDFNNEADTPDNFQSRRPNTSFCFLDIRSPGLGDTAMYLCATSRDPAYGYTFGSGTRLTVV.

This chain links TRBV4-1 with TRBJ1-5; possibly TRBD1 for D (5 bases). The length of the CDR3 is 15 residues. Germline V gene lookup returns CDR1 MGHRA and CDR2 YSYEKL. V lost 3 bases to trimming and J lost 10 bases, with 19 bases between them. In DNA, the CDR3 is TGCGCCAGCAGCCAGGACTCAGGGTCCTTTTTACCCCAGCATTTT. It codes for CASSQDSGSFLPQHF.

V gene TRBV6-2 or TRBV6-3 combines with J gene TRBJ2-2; D uncertain. The CDR3 has 13 amino acids. Germline CDR1 is MNHEY and CDR2 is SVGEGT. V lost 2 bases to trimming and J lost 4 bases, with 5 bases between them. The CDR3 is CASSYGSTGELFF. As DNA, the CDR3 is TGTGCCAGCAGTTACGGAAGCACCGGGGAGCTGTTTTTT.